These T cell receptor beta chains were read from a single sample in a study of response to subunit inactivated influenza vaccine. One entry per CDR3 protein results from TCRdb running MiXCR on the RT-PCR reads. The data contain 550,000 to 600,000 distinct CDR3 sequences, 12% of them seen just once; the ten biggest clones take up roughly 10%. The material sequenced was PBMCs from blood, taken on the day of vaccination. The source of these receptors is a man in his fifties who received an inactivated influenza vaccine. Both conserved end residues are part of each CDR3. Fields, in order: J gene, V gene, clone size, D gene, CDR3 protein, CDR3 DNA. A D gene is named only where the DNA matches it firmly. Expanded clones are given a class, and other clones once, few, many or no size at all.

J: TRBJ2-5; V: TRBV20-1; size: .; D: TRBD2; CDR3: CSAPAGSGEQETQYF; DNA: TGCAGTGCTCCCGCGGGTAGCGGGGAACAAGAGACCCAGTACTTC
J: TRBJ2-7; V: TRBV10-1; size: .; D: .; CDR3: CASVPLGTVTYEQYF; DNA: TGCGCCAGCGTCCCTCTGGGGACGGTGACCTACGAGCAGTACTTC
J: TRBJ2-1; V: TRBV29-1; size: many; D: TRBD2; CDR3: CSASGSGRARSYNEQFF; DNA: TGCAGCGCTTCGGGTAGCGGGAGGGCCAGGTCCTACAATGAGCAGTTCTTC
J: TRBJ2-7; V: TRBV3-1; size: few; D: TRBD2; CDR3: CASSRIGLAGVYEQYF; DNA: TGTGCCAGCAGCCGAATCGGACTAGCGGGGGTATACGAGCAGTACTTC
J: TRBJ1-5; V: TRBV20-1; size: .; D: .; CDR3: CSAWGPQLSNQPQHF; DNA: TGCAGTGCCTGGGGACCGCAGCTTAGCAATCAGCCCCAGCATTTT
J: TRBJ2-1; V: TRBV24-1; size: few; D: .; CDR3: CATSDLPRGRASSYNEQFF; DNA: TGTGCCACCAGTGATTTGCCACGTGGACGGGCTAGCTCCTACAATGAGCAGTTCTTC
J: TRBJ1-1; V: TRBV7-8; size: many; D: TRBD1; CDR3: CASSWKGGFAEAFF; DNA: TGTGCCAGCAGCTGGAAAGGGGGCTTTGCTGAAGCTTTCTTT
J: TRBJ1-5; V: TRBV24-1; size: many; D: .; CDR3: CATSDSRGFRDQPQHF; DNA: TGTGCCACCAGTGATTCCCGGGGTTTCAGAGATCAGCCCCAGCATTTT
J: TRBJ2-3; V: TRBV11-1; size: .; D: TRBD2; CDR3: CASSLRRGLAENTDTQYF; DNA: TGTGCCAGCAGCTTAAGAAGAGGACTAGCGGAAAACACAGATACGCAGTATTTT
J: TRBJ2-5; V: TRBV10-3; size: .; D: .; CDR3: CAISARQGLTSGETQYF; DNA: TGTGCCATCAGTGCCAGACAGGGCCTGACTAGTGGGGAGACCCAGTACTTC
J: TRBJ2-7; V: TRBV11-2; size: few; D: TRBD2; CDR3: CASSSGRPSGRVAYEQYF; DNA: TGTGCCAGCAGCTCCGGGCGGCCTAGCGGGAGGGTCGCCTACGAGCAGTACTTC
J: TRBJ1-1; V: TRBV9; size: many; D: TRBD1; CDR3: CASSAHTIPQGEGTEAFF; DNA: TGTGCCAGCAGCGCTCACACAATTCCCCAGGGGGAAGGCACTGAAGCTTTCTTT
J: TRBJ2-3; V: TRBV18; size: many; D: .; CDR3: CASSPPLPGLITDTQYF; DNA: TGTGCCAGCTCACCACCGCTACCGGGACTCATCACAGATACGCAGTATTTT
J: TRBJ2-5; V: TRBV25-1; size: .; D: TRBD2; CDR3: CASSDAGGLETQYF; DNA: TGTGCCAGCAGTGATGCGGGAGGGCTGGAGACCCAGTACTTC
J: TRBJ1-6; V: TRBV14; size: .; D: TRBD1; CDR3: CASRPGTVNSPLHF; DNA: TGTGCCAGCAGACCCGGGACAGTCAATTCACCCCTCCACTTT
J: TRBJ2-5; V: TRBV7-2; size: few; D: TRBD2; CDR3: CASSLAPSGGRGEQETQYF; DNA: TGTGCCAGCAGCTTAGCCCCTAGCGGGGGAAGGGGAGAACAAGAGACCCAGTACTTC
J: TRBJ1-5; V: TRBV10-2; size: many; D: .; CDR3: CASRGNGYSNQPQHF; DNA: TGCGCCAGCAGGGGGAACGGGTATAGCAATCAGCCCCAGCATTTT
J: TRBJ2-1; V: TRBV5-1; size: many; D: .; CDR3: CASSLDGGPYNEQFF; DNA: TGCGCCAGCAGCTTGGATGGGGGCCCCTACAATGAGCAGTTCTTC
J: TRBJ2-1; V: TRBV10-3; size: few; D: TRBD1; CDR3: CAISGQGAGEQFF; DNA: TGTGCCATCAGTGGGCAGGGGGCGGGTGAGCAGTTCTTC
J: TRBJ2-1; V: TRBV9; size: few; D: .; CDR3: CASSVPSGETPYNEQFF; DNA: TGTGCCAGCAGCGTACCCTCGGGGGAGACGCCCTACAATGAGCAGTTCTTC
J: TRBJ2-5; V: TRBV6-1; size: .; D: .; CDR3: CASSPRLEQETQYF; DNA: TGTGCCAGCAGTCCTAGACTGGAGCAAGAGACCCAGTACTTC
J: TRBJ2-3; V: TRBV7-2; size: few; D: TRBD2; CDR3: CASSLSSGRGDTQYF; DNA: TGTGCCAGCAGCTTAAGCAGCGGGAGAGGAGATACGCAGTATTTT
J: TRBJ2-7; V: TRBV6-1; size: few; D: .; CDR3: CASTLSGGAGYEQYF; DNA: TGTGCCAGCACCCTCTCTGGGGGGGCAGGTTACGAGCAGTACTTC
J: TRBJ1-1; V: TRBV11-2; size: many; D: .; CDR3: CASSLAGGDTEAFF; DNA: TGTGCCAGCAGCTTAGCTGGGGGGGACACTGAAGCTTTCTTT
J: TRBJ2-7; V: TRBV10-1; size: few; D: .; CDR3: CASSEWAARPYEQYF; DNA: TGCGCCAGCAGTGAGTGGGCAGCTCGCCCCTACGAGCAGTACTTC
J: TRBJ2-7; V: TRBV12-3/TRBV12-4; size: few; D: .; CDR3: CASTPASGAEQYF; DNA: TGTGCCAGCACCCCAGCGTCTGGAGCCGAGCAGTACTTC
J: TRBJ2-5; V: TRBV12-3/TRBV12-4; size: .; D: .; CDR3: CASSLQGFVTETQYF; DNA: TGTGCCAGCAGTCTTCAGGGTTTTGTTACGGAGACCCAGTACTTC
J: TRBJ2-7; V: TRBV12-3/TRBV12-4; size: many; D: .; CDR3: CASSTTGYEQYF; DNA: TGTGCCAGCAGTACTACAGGGTACGAGCAGTACTTC
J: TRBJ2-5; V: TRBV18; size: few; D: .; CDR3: CASRGSAQETQYF; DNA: TGTGCCAGTCGTGGCTCCGCCCAAGAGACCCAGTACTTC
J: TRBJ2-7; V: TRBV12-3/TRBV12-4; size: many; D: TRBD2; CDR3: CASSQRSGSGNEQYF; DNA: TGTGCCAGCAGTCAACGTAGCGGGAGTGGCAACGAGCAGTACTTC
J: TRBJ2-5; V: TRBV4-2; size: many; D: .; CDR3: CASSQVTPVDYQETQYF; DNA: TGTGCCAGCAGCCAAGTTACCCCAGTGGACTACCAAGAGACCCAGTACTTC
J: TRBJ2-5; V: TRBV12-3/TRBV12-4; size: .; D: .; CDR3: CASSLLEAQETQYF; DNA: TGTGCCAGCAGTTTGTTGGAGGCCCAAGAGACCCAGTACTTC
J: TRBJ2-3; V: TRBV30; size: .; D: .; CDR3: CAWSVVVEDTQYF; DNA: TGTGCCTGGAGTGTAGTGGTGGAAGATACGCAGTATTTT
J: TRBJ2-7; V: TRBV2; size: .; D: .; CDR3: CATVTGGYEQYF; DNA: TGTGCCACCGTGACCGGGGGCTACGAGCAGTACTTC
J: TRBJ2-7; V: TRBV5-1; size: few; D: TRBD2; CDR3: CASRLAGRSSYEQYF; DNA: TGCGCCAGCAGATTAGCGGGGAGGAGCTCCTACGAGCAGTACTTC
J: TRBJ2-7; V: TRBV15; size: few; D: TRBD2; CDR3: CATSWLLAGASEQYF; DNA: TGTGCCACCAGCTGGTTACTAGCGGGAGCTAGCGAGCAGTACTTC
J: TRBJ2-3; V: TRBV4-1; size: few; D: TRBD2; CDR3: CASSQSPTSGGGNTQYF; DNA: TGCGCCAGCAGCCAGTCCCCGACTAGCGGGGGGGGCAATACGCAGTATTTT
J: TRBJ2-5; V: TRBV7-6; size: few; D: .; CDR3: CASSLNTPGGQETQYF; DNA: TGTGCCAGCAGCTTGAATACACCTGGGGGGCAAGAGACCCAGTACTTC
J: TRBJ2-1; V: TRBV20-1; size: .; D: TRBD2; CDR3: CSARVLAGEAYNEQFF; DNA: TGCAGTGCTAGAGTACTAGCGGGAGAGGCGTACAATGAGCAGTTCTTC
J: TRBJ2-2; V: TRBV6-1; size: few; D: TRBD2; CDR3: CASSTGLAGGELFF; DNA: TGTGCCAGCAGTACGGGACTAGCGGGAGGGGAGCTGTTTTTT
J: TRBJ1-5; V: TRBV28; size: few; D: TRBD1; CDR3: CASSSTRDRVNQPQHF; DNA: TGTGCCAGCAGTTCAACCCGGGACAGGGTTAATCAGCCCCAGCATTTT
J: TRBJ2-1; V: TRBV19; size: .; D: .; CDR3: CASKPAQGEQFF; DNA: TGTGCCAGTAAACCCGCCCAGGGTGAGCAGTTCTTC
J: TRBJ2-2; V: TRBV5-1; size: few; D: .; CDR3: CASSLAVPNTGELFF; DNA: TGCGCCAGCAGCTTGGCAGTTCCGAACACCGGGGAGCTGTTTTTT